A selection of T cell receptor beta chains follows, all from one sample in a study of blood T cell repertoires in COVID-19. TCRdb keeps only in-frame clones here, not all; method: immunoSEQ multiplex PCR. The data hold 280,000 or so clones, with around 88% observed a single time. Material: peripheral blood. These receptor sequences come from a woman aged 25 to 39 who had recovered from COVID-19. Both conserved end residues are part of each CDR3. The order of the fields is clone size, D gene, J gene, V gene, CDR3 DNA, CDR3 protein. D genes are given only for firm matches. Expanded clones are given a class, and other clones once, few, many or no size at all.

clone_size: NA
d_call: NA
j_call: TRBJ2-1
v_call: TRBV28
cdr3_nt: TGTGCCAGCAGTTACAGGGAAAGTTATGAGCAGTTCTTC
cdr3_aa: CASSYRESYEQFF

clone_size: NA
d_call: NA
j_call: TRBJ1-2
v_call: TRBV27
cdr3_nt: TGTGCCAGCACCCGGACGGGAGGGTTTAGGGGCTACACCTTC
cdr3_aa: CASTRTGGFRGYTF

clone_size: once
d_call: TRBD1
j_call: TRBJ1-1
v_call: TRBV5-1
cdr3_nt: TGCGCCAGCAGCCCGGACAGGGAGGGAGCTTTCTTT
cdr3_aa: CASSPDREGAFF

clone_size: NA
d_call: NA
j_call: TRBJ1-1
v_call: TRBV7-9
cdr3_nt: TGTGCCAGCAGCACCCCAGGGGACACTGAAGCTTTCTTT
cdr3_aa: CASSTPGDTEAFF

clone_size: NA
d_call: TRBD2
j_call: TRBJ2-5
v_call: TRBV4-1
cdr3_nt: TGCGCCAGCAGCCAAGCGGGAGGTTCGGAGACCCAGTACTTC
cdr3_aa: CASSQAGGSETQYF

clone_size: NA
d_call: NA
j_call: TRBJ2-1
v_call: TRBV4-2
cdr3_nt: TGTGCCAGCAGTCAGACGGGGACTGGCAGCAATGAGCAGTTCTTC
cdr3_aa: CASSQTGTGSNEQFF

clone_size: NA
d_call: NA
j_call: TRBJ1-1
v_call: TRBV30
cdr3_nt: TGTGCCTGGAGTGTGTCGACTCCGCTTAGCGGTGAAGCTTTCTTT
cdr3_aa: CAWSVSTPLSGEAFF

clone_size: NA
d_call: NA
j_call: TRBJ1-5
v_call: TRBV7-2
cdr3_nt: TGTGCCACCGGGGGGGGTACGGGGTTTAGCAATCAGCCCCAGCATTTT
cdr3_aa: CATGGGTGFSNQPQHF

clone_size: NA
d_call: TRBD2
j_call: TRBJ2-7
v_call: TRBV5-5
cdr3_nt: TGTGCCAGCAGCTGGAGCGGGAGCGAGCAGTACTTC
cdr3_aa: CASSWSGSEQYF

clone_size: NA
d_call: NA
j_call: TRBJ1-4
v_call: TRBV6-2/TRBV6-3
cdr3_nt: TGTGCCAGCAGTTACGTGGGGAGAGAGGAAAAACTGTTTTTT
cdr3_aa: CASSYVGREEKLFF

clone_size: NA
d_call: TRBD2
j_call: TRBJ2-2
v_call: TRBV5-4
cdr3_nt: TGTGCCAGCAGGGCGGGACTAGCGGGAGGTGACACCGGGGAGCTGTTTTTT
cdr3_aa: CASRAGLAGGDTGELFF

clone_size: NA
d_call: NA
j_call: TRBJ1-1
v_call: TRBV6-5
cdr3_nt: TGTGCCAGCCGCGGGGGAGAAAGAAAGGGAGCTTTCTTT
cdr3_aa: CASRGGERKGAFF

clone_size: few
d_call: TRBD1
j_call: TRBJ1-2
v_call: TRBV7-9
cdr3_nt: TGTGCCAGCAGCCGCGGACAGGGGATCTATGGCTACACCTTC
cdr3_aa: CASSRGQGIYGYTF